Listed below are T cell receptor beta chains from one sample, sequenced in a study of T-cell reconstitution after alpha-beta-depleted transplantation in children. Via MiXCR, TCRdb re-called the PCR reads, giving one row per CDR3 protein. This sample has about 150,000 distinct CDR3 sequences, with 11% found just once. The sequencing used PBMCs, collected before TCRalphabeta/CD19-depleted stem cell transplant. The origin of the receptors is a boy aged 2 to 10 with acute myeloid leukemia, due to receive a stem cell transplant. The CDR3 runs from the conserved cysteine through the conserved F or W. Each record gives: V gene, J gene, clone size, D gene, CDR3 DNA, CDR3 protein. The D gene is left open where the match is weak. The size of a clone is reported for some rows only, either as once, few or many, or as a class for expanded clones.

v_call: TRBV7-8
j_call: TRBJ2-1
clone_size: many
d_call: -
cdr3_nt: TGTGCCAGCAGCTTAGAAGGGACATATCCCCGACGGCAGTTCTTC
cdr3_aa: CASSLEGTYPRRQFF

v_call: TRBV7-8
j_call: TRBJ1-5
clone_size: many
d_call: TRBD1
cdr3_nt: TGTGCCAGCAGCTTAGAGGGACAGGGGGGACAGCCCCAGCATTTT
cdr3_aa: CASSLEGQGGQPQHF

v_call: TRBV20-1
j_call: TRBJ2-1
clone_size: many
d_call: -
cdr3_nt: TGCAGTGCTATTCCCAGGGACTACAATGAGCAGTTCTTC
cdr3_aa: CSAIPRDYNEQFF

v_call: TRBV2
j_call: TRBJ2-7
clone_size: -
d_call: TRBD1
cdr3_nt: TGTGCCAGCAGTGGGTACTCCCGACAGGGAAGCTCCTACGAGCAGTACTTC
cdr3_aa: CASSGYSRQGSSYEQYF

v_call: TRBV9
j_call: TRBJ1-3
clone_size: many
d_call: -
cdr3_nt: TGTGCCAGCAGCGTAGAACAGCAAGGAAACACCATATATTTT
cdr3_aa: CASSVEQQGNTIYF

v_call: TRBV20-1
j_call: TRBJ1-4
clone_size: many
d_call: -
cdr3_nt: TGCAGTGCTAGAGACCCTCGGGCAGGTGATGAAAAACTGTTTTTT
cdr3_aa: CSARDPRAGDEKLFF

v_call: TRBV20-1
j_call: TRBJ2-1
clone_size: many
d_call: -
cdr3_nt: TGCAGTGCTTTACAGGCTCACAATGAGCAGTTCTTC
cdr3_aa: CSALQAHNEQFF

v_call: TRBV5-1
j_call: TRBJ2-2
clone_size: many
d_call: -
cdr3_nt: TGCGCCAGCAGCTTGGGGGTACTCCAGAACACCGGGGAGCTGTTTTTT
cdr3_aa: CASSLGVLQNTGELFF

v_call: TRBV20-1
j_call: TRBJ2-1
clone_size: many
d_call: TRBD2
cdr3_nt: TGCAGTGCTAGTCCCACCAGCGGGGGGTCTTCCTACAATGAGCAGTTCTTC
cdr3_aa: CSASPTSGGSSYNEQFF

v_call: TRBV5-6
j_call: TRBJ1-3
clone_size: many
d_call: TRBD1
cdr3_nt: TGTGCCAGCAGCTCGACAGGGGGGGCTGGAAACACCATATATTTT
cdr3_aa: CASSSTGGAGNTIYF

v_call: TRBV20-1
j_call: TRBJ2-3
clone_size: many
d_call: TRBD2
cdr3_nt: TGCAGTGCTGAGCGGGGCCGCACAGATACGCAGTATTTT
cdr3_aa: CSAERGRTDTQYF

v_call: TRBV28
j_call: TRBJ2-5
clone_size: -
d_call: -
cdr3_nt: TGTGCCAGCAGTAGGGGACTGAGGGAGACCCAGTACTTC
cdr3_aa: CASSRGLRETQYF

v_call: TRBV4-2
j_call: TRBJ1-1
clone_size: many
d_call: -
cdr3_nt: TGTGCCAGCAGCCAAGATTCCGGGGGGTGGACTGAAGCTTTCTTT
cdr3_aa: CASSQDSGGWTEAFF

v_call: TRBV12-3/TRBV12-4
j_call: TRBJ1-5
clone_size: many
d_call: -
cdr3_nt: TGTGCCAGCAGTTTAGCGCAGTCGGGGGGCGACCAGCCCCAGCATTTT
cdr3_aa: CASSLAQSGGDQPQHF

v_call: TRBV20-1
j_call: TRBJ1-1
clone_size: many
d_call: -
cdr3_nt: TGCAGTGCTAGAGATCAGCGGGGCGAAATTGAAGCTTTCTTT
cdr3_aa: CSARDQRGEIEAFF

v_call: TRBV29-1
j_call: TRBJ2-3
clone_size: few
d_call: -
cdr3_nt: TGCAGCGGGAAATCGGGGGGCGTCGTCGATACGCAGTATTTT
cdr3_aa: CSGKSGGVVDTQYF

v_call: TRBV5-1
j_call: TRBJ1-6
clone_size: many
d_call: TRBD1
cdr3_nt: TGCGCCAGCAGCGAGGCGGGACAGGGGGCGCGGAATTCACCCCTCCACTTT
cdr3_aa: CASSEAGQGARNSPLHF

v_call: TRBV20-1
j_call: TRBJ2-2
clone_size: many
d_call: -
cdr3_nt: TGCAGTACCCCCCTCGAAGGGTCCGGGGAGCTGTTTTTT
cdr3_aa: CSTPLEGSGELFF

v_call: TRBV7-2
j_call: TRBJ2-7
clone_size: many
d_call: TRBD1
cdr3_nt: TGTGCCAGCAGCTTAGCGACGACAGGGGGCGGCTCCTACGAGCAGTACTTC
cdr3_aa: CASSLATTGGGSYEQYF

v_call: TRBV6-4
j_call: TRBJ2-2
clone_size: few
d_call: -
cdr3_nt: TGTGCCAGCAGTGAGACAGGCTACAACACCGGGGAGCTGTTTTTT
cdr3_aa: CASSETGYNTGELFF